This T cell receptor (beta chain) was observed in a study of glioma-infiltrating T cells. Study findings and constraints: CDR3 overlap between tissue and blood was very small. Gliomas, especially low-grade, showed above-expected tissue-blood divergence; non-neoplastic patients showed below.

The V gene's germline CDR1 is SGHRS and CDR2 YFSETQ. The CDR3 has 15 amino acids. V gave up 4 bases and J gave up 5 bases, with 16 bases separating them. As to this clonotype: Its specificity is unknown.

The iRepertoire nested amplicon-rescue multiplex PCR amplified TCR alpha and beta CDR3s from RNA. Tissue mRNA or PBMC total RNA, roughly 100-400 ng, went into one-step reverse transcription and amplification. TCRdb re-analysed the multiplex PCR reads in MiXCR, keeping a single row per CDR3 protein. The table records about 140,000 distinct CDR3 sequences, about 39% of them present only once. The TCR originated in a human donor with low-grade glioma or glioblastoma, undergoing nonglioma brain surgery, or in good health (not recorded which). The chain links TRBV5-1 to TRBJ2-1; no reliable D call. The sequencing sample was made of glioma tissue, nonneoplastic brain tissue, or PBMCs (not recorded which). CDR3 nucleotides: TGCGCCAGCAGCCCTCGGACGGAAGAAAACAATGAGCAGTTCTTC. The encoded protein is CASSPRTEENNEQFF.